The 21 T cell receptor beta chains given below trace back to one sample, sequenced in a study of blood T cell repertoires in COVID-19. Sequencing was performed with immunoSEQ multiplex PCR; in TCRdb, only in-frame clones are kept and a portion is missing. The sample consists of around 190,000 clones, 80% of them appearing once. Sequenced input: peripheral blood. Source of these receptors: a man in his 60s with acute or convalescent COVID-19.

The rearrangement joins TRBV4-3 to TRBJ2-1, with D possibly being TRBD2 (6 bases). Germline CDR1 reads LGHNA; CDR2 reads YSLEER. V was clipped by 5 bases and J by 2 bases, with 13 bases between them. The CDR3 is 15 residues long. Here the CDR3 reads CASSKGLAAYNEQFF. DNA of the CDR3: TGCGCCAGCAGCAAGGGACTTGCCGCCTACAATGAGCAGTTCTTC.

The chain couples TRBV6-1 to TRBJ1-5; D might be TRBD1 (5 bases). This CDR3 contains 15 residues. V was pared by 5 bases and J by 3 bases, with 14 bases between. Germline assignment: CDR1 MNHNS and CDR2 SASEGT. The CDR3 loop reads CASSWGGDFNQPQHF. The CDR3 nucleotides read TGTGCCAGCAGTTGGGGGGGGGACTTCAATCAGCCCCAGCATTTT.

This clone appeared once. The V and J genes are TRBV5-1 and TRBJ2-5, with 11 bases fitting TRBD2. Per the germline V gene, CDR1 is SGHRS and CDR2 is YFSETQ. CDR3 length: 16 residues. J lost 1 base, V lost 4 bases, and 6 bases had no gene match. CDR3 in DNA: TGCGCCAGCAGCGCGGGACTAGCGGAATCCCAAGAGACCCAGTACTTC. Translated: CASSAGLAESQETQYF.

The CDR3 reads CASSRGRTGGNQPQHF. The CDR3 nucleotides read TGTGCCAGTAGTAGGGGGCGGACAGGGGGCAATCAGCCCCAGCATTTT. V is TRBV19 and J is TRBJ1-5; 9 bases are shared with TRBD1. Trimming cost V 4 bases and J 2 bases; bases outside gene matches: 6. CDR3 length: 16 residues. Germline V CDR1 and CDR2: LNHDA, SQIVND (reference sequence).

The V and J genes are TRBV19 and TRBJ1-3; 9 nucleotides line up with TRBD1. This CDR3 spans 17 amino acids. V shed 0 bases, J shed 1 base, and the junction held 4 bases outside the gene matches. Germline V CDR1 and CDR2: LNHDA, SQIVND (reference sequence). The CDR3: CASSIDGTGWSGNTIYF. CDR3 nucleotides: TGTGCCAGTAGTATAGATGGGACAGGGTGGTCTGGAAACACCATATATTTT.

The rearrangement joins TRBV18 to TRBJ2-3, with D perhaps TRBD1 (6 bases). The ends were cut back, 0 bases at V and 1 base at J, with 11 bases in the middle. The CDR3 loop spans 16 amino acids. Germline V lookup: CDR1 KGHSH, CDR2 LQKENI. CDR3 protein: CASSPPGAVGTDTQYF. The CDR3 nucleotides read TGTGCCAGCTCACCACCGGGGGCTGTGGGCACAGATACGCAGTATTTT. The whole variable domain, filled in from reference TRBV18 and TRBJ2-3, reads NAGVMQNPRHLVRRRGQEARLRCSPMKGHSHVYWYRQLPEEGLKFMVYLQKENIIDESGMPKERFSAEFPKEGPSILRIQQVVRGDSAAYFCASSPPGAVGTDTQYFGPGTRLTVL.

The chain carries TRBV9 and TRBJ2-1, with 12 bases identical to TRBD2. CDR1 and CDR2 from the germline V gene are SGDLS and YYNGEE. This CDR3 has 16 amino acids. V lost 2 bases and J lost 7; bases outside the gene matches: 7. The CDR3 DNA reads as TGTGCCAGCAGCGTCACCCTAGCGGGGGGGCGGAATGAGCAGTTCTTC. It yields the protein CASSVTLAGGRNEQFF.

The rearrangement joins TRBV2 to TRBJ1-2, with 7 nucleotides matching TRBD1. J gave up 8 bases and V 5 bases, and 11 bases lay outside the gene matches. Germline V gives CDR1 SNHLY, CDR2 FYNNEI. The CDR3 runs to 14 residues. Here the CDR3 reads CASSPRRGTTGYTF. CDR3 nucleotide sequence: TGTGCCAGCAGTCCACGCAGGGGGACGACGGGCTACACCTTC.

This clone occurred a few times. The chain couples TRBV7-6 to TRBJ2-7; possible D gene TRBD2, 5 bases. Trimming cost V 2 bases and J 2 bases, with 10 bases left between them. Germline lookup yields CDR1 SGHVS and CDR2 FNYEAQ. CDR3 length: 14 residues. For the CDR3, the DNA is TGTGCCAGCAGCTTATTCAGCGGAGCCTACGAGCAGTACTTC. Protein: CASSLFSGAYEQYF.

This chain joins TRBV24-1 and TRBJ2-5, with a weak D call TRBD2 (6 bases). In germline, CDR1 is KGHDR, CDR2 SFDVKD. The V and J ends lost 4 bases and 4 bases respectively, with 12 bases between them. The CDR3 is made up of 14 amino acids. The DNA for the CDR3 is TGTGCCACCAGTGACCCATTAGCGGTAGAGACCCAGTACTTC. Protein product: CATSDPLAVETQYF.

This sequence joins TRBV11-2 and TRBJ2-1; D may be TRBD2 (5 bases). Trimming cost V 3 bases and J 4 bases, with 13 bases left between them. The CDR3 covers 15 residues. CDR1 and CDR2 (germline): SGHAT, FQNNGV. CDR3 bases: TGTGCCAGCAGCTTTGTGGACTCATCATACAATGAGCAGTTCTTC. It translates to CASSFVDSSYNEQFF.

This sequence joins TRBV19 and TRBJ2-1; TRBD1 matches at 7 bases. Trimming removed 6 bases from V and 0 bases from J; junction bases left unmatched: 11. The CDR3 length is 17 residues. Germline V lookup: CDR1 LNHDA, CDR2 SQIVND (reference sequence). The CDR3 nucleotides are TGTGCCAGTAGCCTCAAGGGGGCAGCGAGCTCCTACAATGAGCAGTTCTTC. Translated, it gives CASSLKGAASSYNEQFF.

The chain uses TRBV4-1 and TRBJ1-2; a weak D match, TRBD1 (5 bases). CDR1 MGHRA and CDR2 YSYEKL come from the germline V gene. V lost 1 base and J 2 bases, leaving 14 bases between the germline ends. This CDR3 contains 16 residues. In DNA, the CDR3 is TGCGCCAGCAGCCAAGGCGTTGGCAGGGCCAACTATGGCTACACCTTC. It specifies CASSQGVGRANYGYTF.

The sample holds one count of this clone. Germline and junction disagree at one end, which may indicate a read error. J is TRBJ1-3 and V is TRBV9, with TRBD1 identical over 8 bases. Germline V gene lookup returns CDR1 SGDLS and CDR2 YYNGEE. The CDR3 totals 13 residues. The CDR3 spells CASSAGGPYNYDF. In nucleotides, the CDR3 is TGTGCCAGCAGTGCAGGGGGCCCGTATAATTATGATTTT.

In DNA form, the CDR3 reads TGTGCCAGCATCGACCCGGCAGGGTCGGGCACCGGGGAGCTGTTTTTT. It is translated as CASIDPAGSGTGELFF. The chain recombines TRBV28 with TRBJ2-2, with D possibly being TRBD1 (5 bases). There are 16 residues in the CDR3. Germline V gene lookup returns CDR1 MDHEN and CDR2 SYDVKM. V lost 7 bases and J 4 bases, leaving 19 bases between the germline ends.

The chain couples TRBV28 to TRBJ1-1, with TRBD1 matching 9 bases. CDR1 is MDHEN and CDR2 is SYDVKM in the germline V gene. The CDR3 has 15 amino acids. V dropped 3 bases and J dropped 4; count of bases not matched to a gene: 6. CDR3 coding DNA: TGTGCCAGCAGTTTGCCCCGACAGGGGGGCACTGAAGCTTTCTTT. This encodes CASSLPRQGGTEAFF.

This clone was recorded once. The genes are TRBV6-2 or TRBV6-3 and TRBJ1-1, with 9 bases aligning to TRBD1. The length of the CDR3 is 16 residues. Germline assignment: CDR1 MNHEY and CDR2 SVGEGT. Trimming at V came to 6 bases and at J to 5 bases, leaving 13 bases not matched to a gene. This chain's CDR3 is CASSLIPGQGKTEAFF. Written as DNA, the CDR3 is TGTGCCAGCAGCCTAATCCCGGGACAGGGTAAGACTGAAGCTTTCTTT.

J is TRBJ2-2 and V is TRBV6-1, with TRBD2 matching 7 bases. CDR3 length: 17 residues. Germline CDR1 and CDR2: MNHNS and SASEGT. After removal of 3 bases from V and 5 bases from J, the junction contained 12 bases not matched to a gene. CDR3 bases: TGTGCCAGCAGTGAGGGAGATAACTGGGGGGGGACCGGGGAGCTGTTTTTT. It specifies CASSEGDNWGGTGELFF.

The chain employs TRBV24-1 and TRBJ2-1, with a tentative D call TRBD2 (5 bases). Trimming removed 2 bases from V and 11 bases from J, with 12 bases in between. CDR1 and CDR2 (germline): KGHDR, SFDVKD. CDR3 length equals 13 residues. CDR3 coding DNA: TGTGCCACCAGTGATTCCAACCGGGATCAGCAGTTCTTC. Protein product: CATSDSNRDQQFF.

This clone was seen only a few times. The chain carries TRBV6-5 and TRBJ2-1; 12 positions agree with TRBD2. This CDR3 spans 16 amino acids. Germline V gene data show CDR1 as MNHEY and CDR2 as SVGAGI. The junction had 2 bases not matched to a gene; V was cut back by 2 bases and J by 3 bases. Written as DNA, the CDR3 is TGTGCCAGCAGTTACGAGACTAGCGGGAGCTACAATGAGCAGTTCTTC. It yields the protein CASSYETSGSYNEQFF.

The table lists this clone with a few counts. The chain employs TRBV4-1 and TRBJ1-2, with 7 bases lining up with TRBD1. J gave up 5 bases and V 1 base, and 7 bases lay outside the gene matches. The CDR3 is made up of 15 amino acids. CDR1 and CDR2 from the germline V gene are MGHRA and YSYEKL. The CDR3 here is CASSQGQAGGYGYTF. Here the CDR3 DNA reads TGCGCCAGCAGCCAAGGTCAGGCAGGGGGTTATGGCTACACCTTC.